The clone carrying this T cell receptor (beta chain) was observed many times. Its antigen is currently unknown. The data stem from a study of CD8 T cells in ankylosing spondylitis. General study findings and limits: Disease-linked clones bore a CD8+ phenotype and were relatively rare in peripheral blood. It appeared that ankylosing spondylitis blood was characterized by a TCR beta motif of roughly 8 highly homologous variants. Within matched ankylosing spondylitis synovial fluid, disease-linked clones were reportedly significantly enriched.

Construction of TCR beta libraries was performed using quantitative 5'-RACE with molecular barcodes. TCRdb used MiXCR to reprocess the 5' RACE reads, holding one entry per CDR3 protein. The sample contains tens of thousands of distinct CDR3 sequences, under 13% of which appear only once. Germline V gene data show CDR1 as DFQATT and CDR2 as SNEGSKA (reference sequence). The germline V and J ends were trimmed by 0 bases and 2 bases, with 11 bases remaining between them. This CDR3 region has 15 residues. The sequence was obtained from a male donor with ankylosing spondylitis or in good health (not recorded which). Specimen: blood, either unsorted or a sorted T cell fraction (not recorded which). The chain uses TRBV20-1 and TRBJ2-1; D remains unclear. The CDR3 coding sequence is TGCAGTGCTAGAGATATACAGCGTACCTACAATGAGCAGTTCTTC. It translates to CSARDIQRTYNEQFF.